These T cell receptor beta chains were read from a single sample in a study of cytomegalovirus exposure and HLA in healthy donors. Sequencing used immunoSEQ multiplex PCR; TCRdb keeps in-frame clones, though not all of them. The table has about 190,000 clones, 60% to 80% seen once. The specimen was PBMCs. The receptors here all came from a woman between 18 and 29 years old in good health and CMV-seronegative. Each CDR3 is given without its conserved first and last residue. Fields, in order: clone size, V gene, CDR3 protein. Clone size is not always given. Where it is, it says once, few, many or a class for expanded clones.

NA	TRBV5-1	ASSLVSASSYEQY
NA	TRBV9	ASSEDRVPETQY
NA	TRBV4-3	ASSPFSYERKLF
NA	TRBV7-3	ASSLITGGGDTQY
NA	TRBV5-6	ASSMGLAGNILWGEQF
NA	TRBV19	ASSTGTGYSYEQY
NA	TRBV19	ASSIYQGGTEAF
NA	TRBV27	ASSLSWTVTYEQY
NA	TRBV9	ASSFYDRGRTEAF
NA	TRBV4-2	ASSQWRGGGNEQF
NA	TRBV5-1	ASSSGDRGLGNEQF
NA	TRBV19	ASSRFWTEVLYEQY
NA	TRBV10-3	AISEGGTGEETQY
NA	TRBV28	ASSPSTGYQETQY
NA	TRBV6-5	ASRIVTGGETEAF
NA	TRBV6-1	ASRSRKGATEAF
once	TRBV6-5	ASSYSNGRAGNTIY
NA	TRBV28	AAGEGRSSGANVLT
NA	TRBV7-8	ASSHRDRGLTNEKLF
NA	TRBV6-6	ASSPGVNEKLF
NA	TRBV6-1	ASGTLGTGGHEQY
NA	TRBV11-2	ASSLNTMNTEAF
NA	TRBV5-4	ASSLVSGRQETQY
NA	TRBV11-2	ASSFRLDQETQY
NA	TRBV14	ASSQVQGTGELF
once	TRBV14	ASTLAGANTGELF
NA	TRBV7-3	ASSLGAGGPYEQY
few	TRBV6-4	ASGSGTSYNEQF
NA	TRBV6-5	ASSLRSEQF
NA	TRBV4-3	ASSRTGEPLH
few	TRBV28	ASSRGSYEQY
once	TRBV27	ASSLGRSVYNEQF
NA	TRBV11-2	ASSLVPGSEQY
NA	TRBV28	ASSLPGGSGNTIY
few	TRBV6-1	AISGGGHAETQY
NA	TRBV28	ASSRSDFILHEQY
NA	TRBV5-1	ASSLEAGQNTEAF
NA	TRBV10-2	ASRALGTGSSEQY
NA	TRBV5-4	ASSNGLAEETQY
few	TRBV6-5	ASSNLYTQY
NA	TRBV4-3	ASSQERIALSSYNEQF
NA	TRBV7-2	ASSSGGQGISDGYT
few	TRBV5-6	ASSFPGQGEKLF
NA	TRBV25-1	ASSRGEQY
NA	TRBV27	ASSPWGAPYNEQF
NA	TRBV7-8	ASSSLAGGPYEQY
NA	TRBV5-4	ATPGTATGELF
NA	TRBV27	ASTLGLAGYNEQF
NA	TRBV15	ATSKQGGSTEAF
NA	TRBV6-1	ASIPGQGNEKLF
NA	TRBV6-1	ASSQIGGGNQPQH
NA	TRBV7-9	ASSPTGTDMSKGYT